Sequencing of this T cell receptor beta chain was carried out in a study of blood T cell repertoires in COVID-19. Looking at the study overall: COVID-19 samples, acute and convalescent, were from the United States, Italy and Spain.

Germline-derived CDR1 and CDR2 are SNHLY and FYNNEI. Trimming took off 9 bases at V and 5 bases at J, with 10 bases between the two ends. CDR3 length equals 12 residues. In the source study's methods: Quantification of nucleated cells was approximated via reference gene primer amplification. Using immunoSEQ multiplex PCR, the repertoire was profiled, and TCRdb retains in-frame clones only, with some absent. That table supplies the V and J calls and clone size; D and trimming were determined from the DNA. Here the sample spans approximately 200,000 clones, about 90% being singletons. Material: PBMCs or T cells enriched from blood (not recorded which). V is TRBV2 and J is TRBJ2-2; D unresolved. The TCR was taken from a man aged 30-40 years who had recovered from COVID-19. CDR3 in amino acids: CASRVGTGELFF. CDR3 nucleotides: TGTGCCAGTCGGGTCGGGACCGGGGAGCTGTTTTTT.